What follows is one T cell receptor beta chain and its context. In the authors' methods: Reference gene primer amplification gave estimated nucleated cell counts. This table comes from immunoSEQ multiplex PCR, and its TCRdb copy is limited to in-frame clones, with some not included. V and J calls and clone size are as listed in that table; D and trimming were resolved from the DNA. The profile shows fewer than 250,000 clones, 80% to 90% of them singletons. The V end lost 0 bases, the J end lost 7 bases, and 15 bases lay between the germline ends. CDR1 and CDR2 from the germline V gene are LGHNA and YNFKEQ. This CDR3 spans 15 amino acids. The data stem from a study of blood T cell repertoires in COVID-19. The wider study: Samples taken during acute and convalescent COVID-19 were collected in the United States, Italy and Spain. Nucleic acid was either cDNA or gDNA, and it came from T cells, B-cell-depleted T cells, or PBMCs.

The sequenced material came from peripheral blood. The J gene is TRBJ1-1, the V gene TRBV4-2; TRBD1 is a possible D gene (5 bases). The TCR originated in a woman in her sixties or seventies with acute or convalescent COVID-19. The CDR3 loop reads CASSQDPPGYLEAFF. The CDR3 DNA follows: TGTGCCAGCAGCCAAGATCCTCCAGGGTATCTTGAAGCTTTCTTT.